The sequence of this TCR beta chain was determined in a study of blood T cells in healthy people across ages. The study, taken as a whole, reports: Diversity figures based on one million T cells were deemed too low. Diversity was higher, and naive CD4+ cells more numerous, in long-lived donors than in aged donors.

PCR was performed a second time for roughly 6 to 12 cycles using a sample-barcoded 5' primer and a J-beta primer mix. The study obtained at least 3 million CDR3-containing paired-end reads from every sample. TCRdb reprocessed the 5' RACE reads with MiXCR, giving one entry per CDR3 protein. The table shows roughly 1.9 million distinct CDR3 sequences, with about two fifths occurring only once. V dropped 3 bases and J dropped 3 bases, with 8 bases sitting between them. Germline CDR1 KGHSH, CDR2 LQKENI. The CDR3 length is 13 residues. A remark on this clonotype: Its target is unknown.

This rearrangement joins TRBV18 to TRBJ1-1; D is unresolved. The TCR originated in a human donor in good health. Specimen: blood. CDR3 sequence: CASSPSLDTEAFF. CDR3 DNA: TGTGCCAGCTCACCCTCCCTCGACACTGAAGCTTTCTTT.